Listed below are T cell receptor beta chains from one sample, sequenced in a study of blood T cells in healthy people across ages. A single record per CDR3 protein comes from TCRdb applying MiXCR to the 5' RACE reads. The data hold about 800,000 distinct CDR3 sequences, with around 25% observed a single time. Separately, the same data were catalogued under a study of T cells of mothers and their children.

The source material was blood. These TCRs come from a boy younger than 18 in good health. Each CDR3 is given with its conserved first and last residue. A D gene is named only where the DNA matches it firmly.

v_call: TRBV27; d_call: TRBD2; j_call: TRBJ2-7; cdr3_aa: CASSLAGNPSYEQYF
v_call: TRBV15; d_call: NA; j_call: TRBJ2-3; cdr3_aa: CATSRGEGGTSTDTQYF
v_call: TRBV30; d_call: TRBD2; j_call: TRBJ2-5; cdr3_aa: CAWSVGLAEETQYF
v_call: TRBV19; d_call: NA; j_call: TRBJ1-2; cdr3_aa: CASRIDKTGSSNYGYTF
v_call: TRBV7-3; d_call: NA; j_call: TRBJ2-5; cdr3_aa: CASSLKPGPTKALSETQYF
v_call: TRBV29-1; d_call: NA; j_call: TRBJ2-5; cdr3_aa: CSVEGAQGIRETQYF
v_call: TRBV28; d_call: TRBD2; j_call: TRBJ2-3; cdr3_aa: CASSPLSGFSGGMDTQYF
v_call: TRBV2; d_call: NA; j_call: TRBJ2-3; cdr3_aa: CASSEEVSDTQYF
v_call: TRBV6-2/TRBV6-3; d_call: NA; j_call: NA; cdr3_aa: CASSSPSPFEQFF
v_call: TRBV20-1; d_call: NA; j_call: TRBJ2-2; cdr3_aa: CSAKSGGELFF
v_call: TRBV19; d_call: NA; j_call: TRBJ2-3; cdr3_aa: CASGVRWGSPDTQYF
v_call: TRBV7-2; d_call: NA; j_call: TRBJ1-1; cdr3_aa: CASSFVGGKNTEAFF
v_call: TRBV30; d_call: NA; j_call: TRBJ1-2; cdr3_aa: CAWRSRLGGANYGYTF
v_call: TRBV25-1; d_call: NA; j_call: TRBJ1-1; cdr3_aa: CASSELRQNTEAFF
v_call: TRBV5-1; d_call: TRBD1; j_call: TRBJ2-1; cdr3_aa: CASGEYLLQGARNEQFF
v_call: TRBV25-1; d_call: TRBD1; j_call: TRBJ1-2; cdr3_aa: CASSQGAKGNGYTF
v_call: TRBV5-1; d_call: NA; j_call: TRBJ2-7; cdr3_aa: CASSPGTFSYEQYF
v_call: TRBV28; d_call: NA; j_call: TRBJ1-2; cdr3_aa: CASSLGFRRDYGYTF
v_call: TRBV5-1; d_call: NA; j_call: TRBJ2-1; cdr3_aa: CASTLTGVYNEQFF
v_call: TRBV28; d_call: TRBD1; j_call: TRBJ2-7; cdr3_aa: CASSFSKDRSSYEQYF
v_call: TRBV11-2; d_call: NA; j_call: TRBJ2-3; cdr3_aa: CASSLAVGGTTDTQYF
v_call: TRBV7-8; d_call: NA; j_call: TRBJ2-3; cdr3_aa: CASSFILVDTQYF
v_call: TRBV27; d_call: NA; j_call: NA; cdr3_aa: CASSLDGQAGETQYF
v_call: TRBV11-1; d_call: TRBD1; j_call: TRBJ2-1; cdr3_aa: CASSLQGQGLNEQFF
v_call: TRBV27; d_call: NA; j_call: TRBJ2-7; cdr3_aa: CASGPPLYEQYF
v_call: TRBV7-2; d_call: NA; j_call: TRBJ1-2; cdr3_aa: CASSLTPILYGYTF
v_call: TRBV6-5; d_call: NA; j_call: TRBJ2-4; cdr3_aa: CASREVAKNIQYF
v_call: TRBV7-2; d_call: TRBD1; j_call: NA; cdr3_aa: CASSLAGTGEREQYF
v_call: TRBV29-1; d_call: NA; j_call: TRBJ2-6; cdr3_aa: CSVGFGSGANVLTF
v_call: TRBV29-1; d_call: NA; j_call: TRBJ2-5; cdr3_aa: CSVEAPEQYF
v_call: TRBV7-2; d_call: TRBD2; j_call: TRBJ2-7; cdr3_aa: CASSSAGTSGRWSSYEQYF
v_call: TRBV20-1; d_call: NA; j_call: TRBJ1-6; cdr3_aa: CSARDPQSPLHF
v_call: TRBV29-1; d_call: NA; j_call: TRBJ1-3; cdr3_aa: CSVGGGGAAGNTIYF
v_call: TRBV7-2; d_call: NA; j_call: TRBJ2-3; cdr3_aa: CASSLGGIPTDTQYF
v_call: TRBV25-1; d_call: NA; j_call: TRBJ2-5; cdr3_aa: CASSDMASRQGTQYF
v_call: TRBV5-8; d_call: NA; j_call: TRBJ2-1; cdr3_aa: CASSLVSHYEQFF
v_call: TRBV13; d_call: NA; j_call: TRBJ2-6; cdr3_aa: CASSSRGANVLTF
v_call: TRBV28; d_call: TRBD1; j_call: NA; cdr3_aa: CASSFGDRDHEQYF
v_call: TRBV27; d_call: NA; j_call: TRBJ2-1; cdr3_aa: CASSLSWGNEQFF
v_call: TRBV5-5; d_call: NA; j_call: TRBJ2-7; cdr3_aa: CASSTWTGYEQYF
v_call: TRBV7-9; d_call: TRBD1; j_call: TRBJ1-1; cdr3_aa: CASSNKRTGLNVLANTEAFF
v_call: TRBV5-1; d_call: TRBD1; j_call: TRBJ2-5; cdr3_aa: CASSSGQGAEETQYF
v_call: TRBV28; d_call: TRBD2; j_call: TRBJ2-5; cdr3_aa: CASNLAGGQETQYF
v_call: TRBV6-2/TRBV6-3; d_call: NA; j_call: TRBJ1-1; cdr3_aa: CASSLTSGTEAFF
v_call: TRBV5-1; d_call: NA; j_call: TRBJ2-4; cdr3_aa: CASSFEGGDIQYF
v_call: TRBV29-1; d_call: NA; j_call: TRBJ2-3; cdr3_aa: CSVEQGRSTDTQYF
v_call: TRBV4-3; d_call: NA; j_call: TRBJ2-3; cdr3_aa: CASSQDIVQTDTQYF
v_call: TRBV28; d_call: TRBD2; j_call: NA; cdr3_aa: CASSSPTSGRAFSYEQYF
v_call: TRBV3-1; d_call: NA; j_call: TRBJ2-3; cdr3_aa: CACSQRAIGTDTQYF
v_call: TRBV18; d_call: TRBD2; j_call: TRBJ2-7; cdr3_aa: CASSRSGGIYEQYF
v_call: TRBV20-1; d_call: NA; j_call: TRBJ2-5; cdr3_aa: CSAREGVGGHQETQYF
v_call: TRBV7-2; d_call: NA; j_call: TRBJ2-4; cdr3_aa: CASSLKGGQNIQYF
v_call: TRBV30; d_call: NA; j_call: TRBJ1-2; cdr3_aa: CAWSVGTHYYGF
v_call: TRBV7-6; d_call: NA; j_call: TRBJ1-1; cdr3_aa: CASSPWGGSTEAFF